The 9 T cell receptor beta chains below were found in one sample sequenced in a study of blood T cell repertoires in COVID-19. TCRdb's table, derived via immunoSEQ multiplex PCR, lists solely in-frame clones and lacks some. The table records approximately 65,000 clones, 70% to 90% of them present only once. Specimen: peripheral blood. These receptors came from a man aged 35 to 55 with acute or convalescent COVID-19.

The count of this clone is one. V is TRBV6-1 and J is TRBJ1-5; no firm D call. V lost 3 bases and J lost 3, with 9 bases in between. Germline values: CDR1 MNHNS, CDR2 SASEGT. The length of the CDR3 is 14 residues. CDR3 bases: TGTGCCAGCAGTGATACCTATCTCAATCAGCCCCAGCATTTT. Translation gives CASSDTYLNQPQHF.

The V and J genes are TRBV3-1 (or the pseudogene TRBV3-2) and TRBJ2-7; no clear D. The CDR3 sequence is 12 residues long. The germline V and J ends were trimmed by 4 bases and 5 bases, with 9 bases remaining between them. Germline-derived CDR1 and CDR2 are LGHDT and YNNKEL (reference sequence). The CDR3 is CASSLRHDEQYF. CDR3 nucleotide sequence: TGTGCCAGCAGCCTCCGACACGACGAGCAGTACTTC.

The chain combines TRBV29-1 with TRBJ2-5; D is ambiguous. In germline, CDR1 is SQVTM, CDR2 ANQGSEA. Trimming cost V 3 bases and J 4 bases, with 15 bases left between them. There are 14 residues in the CDR3. CDR3 sequence reads: CSVDGREFGETQYF. CDR3 sequence (DNA): TGCAGCGTTGATGGGCGCGAATTTGGAGAGACCCAGTACTTC.

V is TRBV5-1 and J is TRBJ1-4; 8 nucleotides match TRBD1. The ends lost 1 base at V and 5 bases at J; junction bases unmatched: 4. Germline-derived CDR1 and CDR2 are SGHRS and YFSETQ. The CDR3 has 15 amino acids. The CDR3 sequence: CASSLWGQENEKLFF. CDR3 nucleotides: TGCGCCAGCAGCTTGTGGGGACAGGAAAATGAAAAACTGTTTTTT.

The chain uses TRBV4-1 and TRBJ1-2, with TRBD1 as a possible D gene (5 bases). The V end lost 0 bases, the J end lost 5 bases, and 22 bases lay between the germline ends. Germline V lookup: CDR1 MGHRA, CDR2 YSYEKL. The CDR3 contains 18 residues. CDR3 protein: CASSQDRLPPGGRYGYTF. CDR3 nucleotide sequence: TGCGCCAGCAGCCAAGATCGACTCCCTCCCGGGGGTCGGTATGGCTACACCTTC.

The chain is built from TRBV7-2 and TRBJ2-1; 14 bases are a match to TRBD2. The germline gives CDR1 SGHTA, CDR2 FQGNSA. The CDR3 covers 16 residues. The V and J ends lost 5 bases and 8 bases, in that order; junction bases with no gene match: 8. The DNA of the CDR3 is TGTGCCAGCAGCCAGACTAGCGGGGGGGCTAAGCATGAGCAGTTCTTC. It translates to CASSQTSGGAKHEQFF.

The CDR3 region has the DNA TGTGCCAGCAGCTTATCTCAGAGGAGTGAAGCTTTCTTT. It codes for CASSLSQRSEAFF. The chain couples TRBV7-8 to TRBJ1-1, with unresolved D. Germline V CDR1 and CDR2: SGHVS, FQNEAQ. V gave up 2 bases and J gave up 7 bases, with 11 bases separating them. This CDR3 has 13 amino acids.

The V gene is TRBV7-3, the J gene TRBJ1-1; D possibly corresponds to TRBD1 (6 bases). This CDR3 has 16 amino acids. V lost 5 bases and J lost 1, with 17 bases in between. Germline loops: CDR1 SGHTA, CDR2 FQGTGA. The CDR3 protein is CASSPQGRASNTEAFF. For the CDR3, the DNA is TGTGCCAGCAGCCCTCAGGGGAGGGCGTCGAACACTGAAGCTTTCTTT.

The rearrangement uses TRBV5-1 and TRBJ1-2; D is undetermined. The CDR3 has 12 amino acids. V dropped 0 bases and J dropped 4 bases, with 4 bases sitting between them. CDR1 and CDR2 from the germline V gene are SGHRS and YFSETQ. The CDR3 here is CASSLGAYGYTF. The CDR3 DNA reads TGCGCCAGCAGCTTGGGGGCCTATGGCTACACCTTC.